Below, 24 T cell receptor beta chains from the same sample are listed, as sequenced in a study of cytomegalovirus exposure and HLA in healthy donors. The PCR had 60 Vbeta and 13 Jbeta primers. Produced via immunoSEQ multiplex PCR; TCRdb's table is partial and in-frame only. The sample yields 65,000 to 90,000 clones, around 84% seen once. Sequencing was performed on PBMCs. The source of these receptors is a woman aged 40 to 55 in good health and CMV-seropositive.

This chain joins TRBV6-5 and TRBJ2-3; the match to TRBD2 covers 8 bases. The CDR3 sequence is 14 residues long. V was clipped by 1 base and J by 8 bases; unmatched bases: 5. Germline CDR1 is MNHEY and CDR2 is SVGAGI. The CDR3 coding sequence is TGTGCCAGCAGTTACTACGGGGGGGCGGGTACGCAGTATTTT. Protein sequence: CASSYYGGAGTQYF.

The rearrangement uses TRBV2 and TRBJ1-3; 8 bases align to TRBD1. Germline-derived CDR1 and CDR2 are SNHLY and FYNNEI. The CDR3 is made up of 15 amino acids. Losses at the gene ends were 2 bases for V and 3 bases for J; bases not matched to a gene: 3. In nucleotides, the CDR3 is TGTGCCAGCAGTGAACAGGGGGCGAATGGAAACACCATATATTTT. Residues: CASSEQGANGNTIYF. The variable domain in full, completed from reference TRBV2 and TRBJ1-3, reads EPEVTQTPSHQVTQMGQEVILRCVPISNHLYFYWYRQILGQKVEFLVSFYNNEISEKSEIFDDQFSVERPDGSNFTLKIRSTKLEDSAMYFCASSEQGANGNTIYFGEGSWLTVV.

The chain carries TRBV9 and TRBJ2-1; 14 bases map to TRBD2. Per germline, CDR1 SGDLS and CDR2 YYNGEE. The CDR3 is 14 amino acids. With V trimmed by 8 bases and J by 6 bases, 4 bases remained unmatched. The CDR3 sequence: CASQTSGGANEQFF. As DNA, the CDR3 is TGTGCCAGTCAGACTAGCGGGGGGGCCAATGAGCAGTTCTTC.

In this sample, this clone turned up a few times. This sequence joins TRBV28 and TRBJ1-2; 7 bases agree with TRBD1. Germline CDR1 MDHEN, CDR2 SYDVKM. This CDR3 spans 14 amino acids. V gave up 3 bases and J gave up 1 base; unmatched junction bases: 2. CDR3 region: CASSFGQDNYGYTF. CDR3 bases: TGTGCCAGCAGTTTCGGACAGGATAACTATGGCTACACCTTC.

This rearrangement joins TRBV7-9 to TRBJ1-2; no clear D gene. CDR3 length: 12 amino acids. The germline CDR1 and CDR2 sequences are SEHNR and FQNEAQ (reference sequence). Trimming pared 5 bases from V and 2 bases from J, leaving 6 bases between. DNA of the CDR3: TGTGCCAGCAGCCGCGAAAACTATGGCTACACCTTC. This encodes CASSRENYGYTF.

V is TRBV7-9 and J is TRBJ1-1; weak D call: TRBD1 (6 bases). Germline-derived CDR1 and CDR2 are SEHNR and FQNEAQ (reference sequence). V was clipped by 2 bases and J by 1 base, with 8 bases between them. The CDR3 is made up of 14 amino acids. CDR3 region: CASSLKGGNTEAFF. The CDR3, as DNA: TGTGCCAGCAGCTTAAAAGGGGGGAACACTGAAGCTTTCTTT. The whole variable domain, filled in from reference TRBV7-9 and TRBJ1-1, reads DTGVSQNPRHKITKRGQNVTFRCDPISEHNRLYWYRQTLGQGPEFLTYFQNEAQLEKSRLLSDRFSAERPKGSFSTLEIQRTEQGDSAMYLCASSLKGGNTEAFFGQGTRLTVV.

The CDR3 DNA reads TGTGCCAGCAGCTTACCAGGGAGGCATAATTCACCCCTCCACTTT. Translating gives CASSLPGRHNSPLHF. The rearrangement uses TRBV11-1 and TRBJ1-6; D may be TRBD1 (5 bases). The length of the CDR3 is 15 residues. Germline loops: CDR1 SGHAT, CDR2 FQDESV (reference sequence). Trimming pared 2 bases from V and 5 bases from J, leaving 10 bases between. The full variable domain, rest sourced from reference TRBV11-1 and TRBJ1-6, is EAEVAQSPRYKITEKSQAVAFWCDPISGHATLYWYRQILGQGPELLVQFQDESVVDDSQLPKDRFSAERLKGVDSTLKIQPAELGDSAMYLCASSLPGRHNSPLHFGNGTRLTVT.

This chain connects TRBV11-2 to TRBJ2-3, with D possibly TRBD1 on 5 matching bases. The length of the CDR3 is 15 residues. Trimming stripped 5 bases from V and 2 bases from J, with 14 bases between. Germline V gene data show CDR1 as SGHAT and CDR2 as FQNNGV. The CDR3 loop reads CASSPGPGITDTQYF. CDR3 in DNA: TGTGCCAGCAGCCCGGGCCCAGGGATCACAGATACGCAGTATTTT.

The rearrangement joins TRBV7-9 to TRBJ2-2; TRBD2 agrees at 11 bases. The junction had 5 bases not matched to a gene; V was cut back by 8 bases and J by 0 bases. The CDR3 runs to 16 residues. Per germline, CDR1 SEHNR and CDR2 FQNEAQ (reference sequence). CDR3 sequence: CASRLAGGANTGELFF. In DNA form, the CDR3 reads TGTGCCAGCCGCCTAGCGGGGGGTGCGAACACCGGGGAGCTGTTTTTT.

This clone was seen only a few times. This sequence joins TRBV2 and TRBJ2-1; the match to TRBD2 covers 9 bases. J was trimmed by 6 bases and V by 3 bases; bases with no gene match: 3. The CDR3 has 14 residues. Germline V CDR1 and CDR2: SNHLY, FYNNEI. The CDR3 here is CASSERRGGNEQFF. DNA for the CDR3: TGTGCCAGCAGTGAGAGGCGGGGGGGCAATGAGCAGTTCTTC.

V usage is TRBV28 and J usage is TRBJ2-4, with TRBD1 identical over 8 bases. Trimming at V came to 6 bases and at J to 1 base, leaving 11 bases not matched to a gene. This CDR3 has 17 amino acids. The germline V gene encodes CDR1 MDHEN and CDR2 SYDVKM. The CDR3, as DNA: TGTGCCAGCAGCCTAACCTCAGGGGGCGCGGCCAAAAACATTCAGTACTTC. Translation gives CASSLTSGGAAKNIQYF.

The gene calls are TRBV30 and TRBJ2-6; a possible D gene is TRBD1 (6 bases). Trimming removed 3 bases at V and 0 bases at J, with 12 bases between. The CDR3 contains 16 residues. Germline CDR1 reads GTSNPN; CDR2 reads SVGIG (reference sequence). Here the CDR3 reads CAWRGVGGSGANVLTF. CDR3 in DNA: TGTGCCTGGAGAGGGGTAGGGGGCTCTGGGGCCAACGTCCTGACTTTC.

A few counts support this clone. The rearrangement links TRBV7-9 to TRBJ1-2, with TRBD1 identical over 7 bases. Germline V gene data show CDR1 as SEHNR and CDR2 as FQNEAQ (reference sequence). The CDR3 extends over 16 amino acids. Here the CDR3 reads CQRKDGIGGAVYGYTF. Here the CDR3 DNA reads TGTCAAAGAAAAGACGGCATAGGGGGCGCGGTGTATGGCTACACCTTC.

The chain recombines TRBV6-4 with TRBJ2-5; D might be TRBD2 (5 bases). The J call is doubtful: the DNA matches TRBJ2-7 better. The germline CDR1 and CDR2 sequences are MRHNA and SNTAGT. The CDR3 has 13 amino acids. This CDR3 reads CASSGTSRYEQYF. The DNA for the CDR3 is TGTGCCAGCAGTGGTACTAGTCGATACGAGCAGTACTTC.

J is TRBJ1-2 and V is TRBV29-1; D may be TRBD1 (6 bases). The CDR3 is 14 residues long. The V gene's germline CDR1 is SQVTM and CDR2 ANQGSEA. V lost 4 bases and J lost 4, with 16 bases in between. The DNA of the CDR3 is TGCAGCGTTGGGGGGCAGGGACCCGTCTATGGCTACACCTTC. It is translated as CSVGGQGPVYGYTF.

CDR3 in DNA: TGTGCCAGCAGGTTAGGGGACTATGGCTACACCTTC. Its protein is CASRLGDYGYTF. V and J are TRBV6-6 and TRBJ1-2; possible D gene TRBD1, 5 bases. Looked up from germline, CDR1 is MNHNY and CDR2 is SVGAGI (reference sequence). V was trimmed by 6 bases and J by 3 bases, leaving 8 bases between them. The CDR3 extends over 12 amino acids.

The chain uses TRBV19 and TRBJ2-2; TRBD2 matches at 13 bases. The CDR3 is made up of 18 amino acids. V shed 2 bases and J 1 base; nucleotides not matched to a gene: 4. Per germline, CDR1 LNHDA and CDR2 SQIVND (reference sequence). CDR3 in amino acids: CASSIRGLAGLNTGELFF. The CDR3 nucleotides are TGTGCCAGTAGTATAAGGGGACTAGCGGGGTTGAACACCGGGGAGCTGTTTTTT.

The V call is TRBV6-1, the J call TRBJ1-2, with D hard to call. The CDR3 spans 14 residues. V was cut by 0 bases and J by 4 bases, with 9 bases left in between. Germline-derived CDR1 and CDR2 are MNHNS and SASEGT. The CDR3 protein is CASSEAQSPYGYTF. CDR3 DNA sequence: TGTGCCAGCAGTGAAGCGCAGTCCCCCTATGGCTACACCTTC.

The chain recombines TRBV11-2 with TRBJ2-7, with D possibly TRBD2 on 6 matching bases. From germline, CDR1 is SGHAT and CDR2 FQNNGV. There are 18 residues in the CDR3. Trimming shortened V by 5 bases and J by 6 bases, and 29 bases separated the two germline ends. CDR3 sequence (DNA): TGTGCCAGCAGCCTAGGGAGAGGGCAGTCCTCAAGGAGGGCCGAGCAGTACTTC. This encodes CASSLGRGQSSRRAEQYF.

The chain links TRBV30 to TRBJ1-2; the match to TRBD1 covers 9 bases. The J segment lost 7 bases and the V segment lost 5 bases, leaving 2 bases of the junction unmatched. The CDR3 is 11 residues long. Germline V CDR1 and CDR2: GTSNPN, SVGIG (reference sequence). The CDR3 sequence: CAWGQGSGYTF. The CDR3 DNA is TGTGCCTGGGGACAGGGGTCTGGCTACACCTTC. Together with reference TRBV30 and TRBJ1-2, the CDR3 gives the full variable domain: SQTIHQWPATLVQPVGSPLSLECTVEGTSNPNLYWYRQAAGRGLQLLFYSVGIGQISSEVPQNLSASRPQDRQFILSSKKLLLSDSGFYLCAWGQGSGYTFGSGTRLTVV.

The chain links TRBV6-1 to TRBJ1-1; 9 nucleotides match TRBD1. The CDR3 sequence is 14 residues long. CDR1 is MNHNS and CDR2 is SASEGT in the germline V gene. V lost 2 bases to trimming and J lost 4 bases; unmatched junction nucleotides: 2. CDR3 bases: TGTGCCAGCAGTGAAACAGGGGGCGGCACTGAAGCTTTCTTT. The encoded protein is CASSETGGGTEAFF.

The V gene is TRBV5-6, the J gene TRBJ2-6; D ambiguous. In germline, CDR1 is SGHDT, CDR2 YYEEEE. The CDR3 sequence is 13 residues long. Trimming stripped 4 bases from V and 1 base from J, with 3 bases between. The CDR3 DNA reads as TGTGCCAGCAGCCCTTCTGGGGCCAACGTCCTGACTTTC. Translated, it gives CASSPSGANVLTF.

V and J are TRBV5-5 and TRBJ2-1, with 12 bases lining up with TRBD1. J lost 6 bases, V lost 3 bases, and 7 bases had no gene match. This CDR3 has 16 residues. CDR1 is SGHKS and CDR2 is YYEKEE in the germline V gene (reference sequence). CDR3 sequence (DNA): TGTGCCAGCAGCTACGGGACAGGGGGCTCTGGCAATGAGCAGTTCTTC. Translated: CASSYGTGGSGNEQFF.

V and J are TRBV18 and TRBJ2-7; D is unclear. This CDR3 region has 13 residues. The V end lost 4 bases, the J end lost 2 bases, and 9 bases lay between the germline ends. Germline assignment: CDR1 KGHSH and CDR2 LQKENI. Written as DNA, the CDR3 is TGTGCCAGCTCACAAGCTGAGGCCTACGAGCAGTACTTC. Translated, it gives CASSQAEAYEQYF.